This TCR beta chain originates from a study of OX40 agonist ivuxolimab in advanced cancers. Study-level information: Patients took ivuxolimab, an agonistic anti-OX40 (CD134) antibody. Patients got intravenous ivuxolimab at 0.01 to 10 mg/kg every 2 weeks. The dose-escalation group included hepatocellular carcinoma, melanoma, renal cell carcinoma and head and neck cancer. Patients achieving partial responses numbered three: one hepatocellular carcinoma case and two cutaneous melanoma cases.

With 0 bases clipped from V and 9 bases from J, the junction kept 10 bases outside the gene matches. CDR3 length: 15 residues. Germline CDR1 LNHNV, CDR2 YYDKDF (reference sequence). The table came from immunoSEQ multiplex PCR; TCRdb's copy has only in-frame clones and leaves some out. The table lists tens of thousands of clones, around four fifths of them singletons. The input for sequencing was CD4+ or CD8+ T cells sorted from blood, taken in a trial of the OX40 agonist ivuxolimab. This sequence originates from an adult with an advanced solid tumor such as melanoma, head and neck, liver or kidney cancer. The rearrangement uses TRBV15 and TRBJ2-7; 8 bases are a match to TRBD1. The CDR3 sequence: CATSRERGQEVTQYF. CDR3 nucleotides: TGTGCCACCAGCAGAGAAAGGGGACAGGAAGTCACGCAGTACTTC.